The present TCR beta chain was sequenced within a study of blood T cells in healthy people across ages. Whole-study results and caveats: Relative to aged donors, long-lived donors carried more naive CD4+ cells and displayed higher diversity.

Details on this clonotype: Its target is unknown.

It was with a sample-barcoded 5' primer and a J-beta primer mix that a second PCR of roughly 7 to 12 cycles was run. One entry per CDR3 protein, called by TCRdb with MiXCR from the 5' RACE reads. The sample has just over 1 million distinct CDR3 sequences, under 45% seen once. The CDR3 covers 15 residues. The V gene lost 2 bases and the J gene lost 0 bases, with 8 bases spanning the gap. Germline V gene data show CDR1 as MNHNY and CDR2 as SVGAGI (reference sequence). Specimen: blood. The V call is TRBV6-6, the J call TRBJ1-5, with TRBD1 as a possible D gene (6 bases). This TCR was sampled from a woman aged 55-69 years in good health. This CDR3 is CASSYGTLSNQPQHF. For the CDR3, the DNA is TGTGCCAGCAGTTACGGGACACTTAGCAATCAGCCCCAGCATTTT.